The 17 T cell receptor beta chains below come from one sample, sequenced in a study of shared clonotypes between healthy human individuals (dated by TCRdb to the early 2020s). The library was made by the immunoSEQ multiplex PCR assay. The clones in this table, taken by TCRdb from immuneACCESS, are in-frame only. Not every clone is retained; where verified, under half of the shortfall comes from an unresolved V gene, and the cause of the rest is unknown. The sample has about a million clones on record, 70% to 85% of them singletons. Almost 0.9% of the sample belongs to the ten largest clones. Material: memory CD4+ T cells from PBMCs. The sample's cell subset or site label, decoded: CD45RA-negative fraction. The receptor source for this set is a young man in good health. Some clones in this sample may be carry-over from other donors' samples.

The genes are TRBV10-3 and TRBJ1-1, with D hard to call. The CDR3 loop spans 14 amino acids. CDR1 and CDR2 (germline): ENHRY, SYGVKD. The V and J ends lost 4 bases and 2 bases respectively, with 11 bases between them. In DNA, the CDR3 is TGTGCCATCAGTGCCCAACTGATCAACACTGAAGCTTTCTTT. This gives the protein CAISAQLINTEAFF.

V usage is TRBV10-3 and J usage is TRBJ2-1; 11 bases agree with TRBD2. CDR3 length: 16 residues. Losses at the gene ends were 4 bases for V and 2 bases for J; bases not matched to a gene: 4. Germline-derived CDR1 and CDR2 are ENHRY and SYGVKD. Here the CDR3 DNA reads TGTGCCATCAGTGGCGGGACTAGCGGCACCTACAATGAGCAGTTCTTC. It yields the protein CAISGGTSGTYNEQFF.

The chain joins TRBV5-1 to TRBJ2-2; D gene unclear. The CDR3 loop spans 12 amino acids. CDR1 and CDR2 from the germline V gene are SGHRS and YFSETQ. Trimming cost V 3 bases and J 7 bases, with 7 bases left between them. The CDR3 loop is CASSSWGGELFF. DNA for the CDR3: TGCGCCAGCAGCTCCTGGGGCGGGGAGCTGTTTTTT.

This clone was counted only a few times. This chain joins TRBV19 and TRBJ2-1; D ambiguous. The V and J ends lost 5 bases and 3 bases respectively, with 26 bases between them. This CDR3 comprises 19 residues. Germline CDR1 reads LNHDA; CDR2 reads SQIVND (reference sequence). DNA for the CDR3: TGTGCCAGTAGTCTCCGGCCCCCTACTATAAAGATCCGCTACAATGAGCAGTTCTTC. Residues: CASSLRPPTIKIRYNEQFF.

The rearrangement links TRBV18 to TRBJ1-2, with 7 bases that match TRBD1. Per the germline V gene, CDR1 is KGHSH and CDR2 is LQKENI. This CDR3 has 15 residues. Germline trimming cut 3 bases from V and 5 bases from J; bases unmatched to any gene: 9. The DNA for the CDR3 is TGTGCCAGCTCACCTGAGTCGGACAGGTCTTATGGCTACACCTTC. This codes for CASSPESDRSYGYTF.

The V call is TRBV7-2, the J call TRBJ1-2; 11 nucleotides line up with TRBD1. Per germline, CDR1 SGHTA and CDR2 FQGNSA. Trimming at V came to 5 bases and at J to 5 bases, leaving 4 bases not matched to a gene. The CDR3 is 14 residues long. The CDR3: CASSRTGGLYGYTF. In nucleotides, the CDR3 is TGTGCCAGCAGCCGGACAGGGGGCCTTTATGGCTACACCTTC.

The rearrangement uses TRBV11-2 and TRBJ2-1; TRBD2 agrees at 14 bases. CDR3 length equals 17 residues. J lost 8 bases, V lost 2 bases, and 8 bases had no gene match. Germline V lookup: CDR1 SGHAT, CDR2 FQNNGV. The CDR3 is CASSLRGTSGSTHEQFF. As DNA, the CDR3 is TGTGCCAGCAGCTTACGCGGGACTAGCGGGAGTACCCATGAGCAGTTCTTC.

The V and J genes are TRBV6-4 and TRBJ2-2; D is ambiguous. V dropped 4 bases and J dropped 4 bases, with 19 bases sitting between them. Germline lookup yields CDR1 MRHNA and CDR2 SNTAGT. The CDR3 covers 17 residues. The CDR3 DNA reads TGTGCCAGCAGTGCCTTTTTTTTGGGTTGGGGCACCGGGGAGCTGTTTTTT. Residues: CASSAFFLGWGTGELFF.

As to this clone: This may come from a read error, since a much larger clone is one base off. V and J are TRBV4-1 and TRBJ1-2; TRBD1 matches 7 bases. With 4 bases clipped from V and 3 bases from J, the junction kept 2 bases outside the gene matches. Germline V CDR1 and CDR2: MGHRA, YSYEKL. There are 13 residues in the CDR3. For the CDR3, the DNA is TGCGCCAGCAGCCGACAGGGAGACTATGGCTACACCTTC. Translating gives CASSRQGDYGYTF.

The chain has TRBV5-1 and TRBJ2-2; 8 nucleotides align to TRBD2. V shed 1 base and J 7 bases; nucleotides not matched to a gene: 12. CDR3 length: 17 amino acids. Germline lookup yields CDR1 SGHRS and CDR2 YFSETQ. The CDR3 nucleotides read TGCGCCAGCAGCTTGCTCTTCGGGAGGGCCTTAGGCGGGGAGCTGTTTTTT. Its translation: CASSLLFGRALGGELFF.

The count of this clone is one. J is TRBJ1-1 and V is TRBV7-2; 10 nucleotides agree with TRBD1. This CDR3 is built from 15 residues. Germline V gene lookup returns CDR1 SGHTA and CDR2 FQGNSA. V lost 1 base, J lost 5 bases, and 4 bases stayed unmatched. Written as DNA, the CDR3 is TGTGCCAGCAGCTTAGTCGGGACAGGGGAGACTGAAGCTTTCTTT. Translated, it gives CASSLVGTGETEAFF.

Only one count was recorded for this clone. The CDR3 here is CASSLAGTLSLDNEQFF. The CDR3 coding sequence is TGCGCCAGCAGCTTGGCCGGGACTCTTTCACTCGACAATGAGCAGTTCTTC. This chain uses TRBV5-1 with TRBJ2-1; the D gene is possibly TRBD2 (6 bases). Trimming took off 0 bases at V and 5 bases at J, with 18 bases between the two ends. CDR3 length: 17 amino acids. The germline V gene encodes CDR1 SGHRS and CDR2 YFSETQ.

The chain carries TRBV2 and TRBJ2-7; D uncertain. Trimming removed 7 bases at V and 4 bases at J, with 8 bases between. The CDR3 is 11 amino acids. Looked up from germline, CDR1 is SNHLY and CDR2 is FYNNEI. The CDR3 nucleotides are TGTGCCAGCAAGATCGAGTACGAGCAGTACTTC. It codes for CASKIEYEQYF.

Turning to this clone: Other DNA sequences in the same sample also yield this CDR3. The rearrangement links TRBV27 to TRBJ1-1; the match to TRBD1 covers 10 bases. The CDR3 runs to 13 residues. The germline gives CDR1 MNHEY, CDR2 SMNVEV (reference sequence). Trimming at V came to 6 bases and at J to 5 bases, leaving 3 bases not matched to a gene. DNA for the CDR3: TGTGCCAGCAGGAGGACAGGGGGAACTGAAGCTTTCTTT. This gives the protein CASRRTGGTEAFF.

The V gene is TRBV6-5, the J gene TRBJ1-1; 11 bases align to TRBD1. V gave up 4 bases and J gave up 11 bases; unmatched junction bases: 6. CDR1 and CDR2 from the germline V gene are MNHEY and SVGAGI. This CDR3 spans 13 amino acids. CDR3 amino acids: CASSLGQGGIAFF. The CDR3 region has the DNA TGTGCCAGCAGTTTGGGACAGGGGGGGATTGCTTTCTTT.

This clone was found once. A read error may be the cause here, since a much bigger clone is one base away. This rearrangement joins TRBV4-1 to TRBJ2-7; D unclear. The ends were cut back, 1 base at V and 2 bases at J, with 9 bases in the middle. Germline CDR1 and CDR2: MGHRA and YSYEKL. This CDR3 is 14 amino acids long. Here the CDR3 DNA reads TGCGCCAGCAGCCAAGGGGTAAGGGCCTACGAGCAGTACTTC. Translation gives CASSQGVRAYEQYF.

This chain connects TRBV5-8 to TRBJ1-3, with a weak D call TRBD1 (5 bases). Germline assignment: CDR1 SGHTS and CDR2 YDEGEE. The V gene lost 1 base and the J gene lost 0 bases, with 8 bases spanning the gap. The CDR3 runs to 15 residues. CDR3 sequence reads: CASSLYRTSGNTIYF. CDR3 DNA sequence: TGTGCCAGCAGCTTGTACAGGACCTCTGGAAACACCATATATTTT.